This T cell receptor beta chain was sequenced in a study of chemoradiotherapy in HPV16-positive cancers. Findings and limits, study-wide: The functional HPV-specific definition rests on just two HPV16-positive patients.

Over chemoradiotherapy, repertoires were sampled more than once. A word on this clone: The antigen is undetermined.

Sequencing used immunoSEQ multiplex PCR; TCRdb keeps in-frame clones, though not all of them. This sample carries 19,000 or so clones, roughly 90% of them seen once, and the ten largest clones take 13% to 15%. Germline V gene data show CDR1 as SSHAT and CDR2 as FNYEAQ (reference sequence). CDR3 length equals 15 residues. V shed 2 bases and J shed 4 bases, with 14 bases lying between them. Sequenced material: blood, taken from a patient who underwent chemoradiotherapy. This sequence originates from a human donor with HPV-associated anogenital cancer. The rearrangement uses TRBV7-7 and TRBJ2-5, with D maybe TRBD2 (7 bases). The CDR3 sequence: CASSLIRGGGETQYF. The CDR3 DNA sequence: TGTGCCAGCAGCTTAATTAGGGGAGGGGGAGAGACCCAGTACTTC. The complete variable domain, with remaining parts taken from reference TRBV7-7 and TRBJ2-5, reads GAGVSQSPRYKVTKRGQDVTLRCDPISSHATLYWYQQALGQGPEFLTYFNYEAQPDKSGLPSDRFSAERPEGSISTLTIQRTEQRDSAMYRCASSLIRGGGETQYFGPGTRLLVL.